Only a few counts were recorded for the clone carrying this T cell receptor beta chain. These data belong to a study of T-cell memory formation after mild COVID-19. TCRdb itself ran the 5' RACE reads through MiXCR, one entry per CDR3 protein. The data contain some 260,000 distinct CDR3 sequences, about 15% of them singletons. Germline CDR1 DFQATT, CDR2 SNEGSKA (reference sequence). V lost 0 bases, J lost 7 bases, and 18 bases lay in between. The CDR3 covers 15 residues. The sequence was obtained from a man aged 18 to 29 who had mild COVID-19 (a few samples of this study predate the infection). Cell type and time point are not known. The gene calls are TRBV20-1 and TRBJ1-2; no clear D gene. Sequenced: PBMCs or a T cell subset sorted from them (not recorded which). The CDR3 region has the DNA TGCAGTGCTAGAGACGCGTTAGGACGAGTAGGTGGCTACACCTTC. Its translation is CSARDALGRVGGYTF.